The clone carrying this T cell receptor (beta chain) was seen a handful of times. This entry belongs to a study of identical twins. The V gene's germline CDR1 is LGHDT and CDR2 YNNKEL (reference sequence). Trimming cost V 6 bases and J 4 bases; bases outside gene matches: 2. There are 14 residues in the CDR3. TCRdb re-called the 5' RACE reads with MiXCR, one entry per CDR3 protein. The table includes some 440,000 distinct CDR3 sequences, roughly a quarter detected once. These same records also appear under a second study, on T cells expressing NK-cell markers. That paper notes: Researchers report these clonotypes also headed the CD3+CD56-NKG2C+ fraction in several donors.

This chain uses TRBV3-1 with TRBJ2-2; TRBD2 aligns across 10 bases. This receptor was obtained from a woman under 30 in good health. The sequenced sample consisted of CD4+ T cells sorted from blood. CDR3 bases: TGTGCCAGCAGGCCTAGCGGGAGCACCGGGGAGCTGTTTTTT. It yields the protein CASRPSGSTGELFF.